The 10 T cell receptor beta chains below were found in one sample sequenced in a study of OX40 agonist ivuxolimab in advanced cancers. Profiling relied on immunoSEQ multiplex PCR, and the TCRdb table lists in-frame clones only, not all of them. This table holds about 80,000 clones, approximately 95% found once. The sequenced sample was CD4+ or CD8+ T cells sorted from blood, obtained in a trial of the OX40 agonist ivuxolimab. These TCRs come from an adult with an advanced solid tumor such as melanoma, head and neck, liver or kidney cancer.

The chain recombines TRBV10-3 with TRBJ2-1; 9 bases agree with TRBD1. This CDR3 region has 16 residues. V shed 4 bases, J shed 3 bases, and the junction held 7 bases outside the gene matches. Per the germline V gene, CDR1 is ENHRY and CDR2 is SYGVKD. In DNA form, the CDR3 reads TGTGCCATCAGTGCCTTATGGACAGGGGACTACAATGAGCAGTTCTTC. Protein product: CAISALWTGDYNEQFF.

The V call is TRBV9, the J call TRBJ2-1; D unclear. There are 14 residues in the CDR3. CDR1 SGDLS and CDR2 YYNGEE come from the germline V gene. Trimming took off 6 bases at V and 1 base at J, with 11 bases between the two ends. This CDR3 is CASKIHESYNEQFF. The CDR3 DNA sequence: TGTGCCAGCAAGATACATGAATCCTACAATGAGCAGTTCTTC.

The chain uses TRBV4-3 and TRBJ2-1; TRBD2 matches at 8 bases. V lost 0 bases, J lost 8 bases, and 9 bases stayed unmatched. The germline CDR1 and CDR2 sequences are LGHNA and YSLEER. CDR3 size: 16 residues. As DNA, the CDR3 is TGCGCCAGCAGCCAAGATCAGGCTAGCGGGTTACATGAGCAGTTCTTC. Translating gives CASSQDQASGLHEQFF.

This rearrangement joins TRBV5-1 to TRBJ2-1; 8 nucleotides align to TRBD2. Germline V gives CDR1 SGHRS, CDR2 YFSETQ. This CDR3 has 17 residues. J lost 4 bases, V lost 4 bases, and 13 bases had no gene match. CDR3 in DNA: TGCGCCAGCAGCGCGTCGGGGGGGAGCGGCCGATACAATGAGCAGTTCTTC. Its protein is CASSASGGSGRYNEQFF.

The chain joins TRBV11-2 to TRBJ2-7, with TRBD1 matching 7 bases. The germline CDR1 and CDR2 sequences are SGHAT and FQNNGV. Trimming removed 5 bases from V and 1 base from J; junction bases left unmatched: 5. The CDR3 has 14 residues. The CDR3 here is CASSPGTESYEQYF. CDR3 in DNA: TGTGCCAGCAGCCCAGGGACAGAATCCTACGAGCAGTACTTC.

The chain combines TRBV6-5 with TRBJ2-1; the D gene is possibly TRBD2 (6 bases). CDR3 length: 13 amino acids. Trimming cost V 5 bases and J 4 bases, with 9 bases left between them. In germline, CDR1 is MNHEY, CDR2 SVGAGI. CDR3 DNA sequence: TGTGCCAGCAGTGGGACTTCTTACAATGAGCAGTTCTTC. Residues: CASSGTSYNEQFF.

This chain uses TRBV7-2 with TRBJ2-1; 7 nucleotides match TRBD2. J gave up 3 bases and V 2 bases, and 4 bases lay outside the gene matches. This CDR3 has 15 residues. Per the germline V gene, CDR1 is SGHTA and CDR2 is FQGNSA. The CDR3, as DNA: TGTGCCAGCAGCTTATTCAGCGGGATCTACAATGAGCAGTTCTTC. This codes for CASSLFSGIYNEQFF.

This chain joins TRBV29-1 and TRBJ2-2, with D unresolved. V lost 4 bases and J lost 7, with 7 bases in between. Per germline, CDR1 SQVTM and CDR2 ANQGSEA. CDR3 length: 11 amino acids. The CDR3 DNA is TGCAGCGTTGTTCGTATCGGGGAGCTGTTTTTT. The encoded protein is CSVVRIGELFF.

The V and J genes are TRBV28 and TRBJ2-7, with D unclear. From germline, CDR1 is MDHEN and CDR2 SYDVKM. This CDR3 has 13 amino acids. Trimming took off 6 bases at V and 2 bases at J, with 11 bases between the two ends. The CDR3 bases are TGTGCCAGCAGCCTAGGGATCCCCTACGAGCAGTACTTC. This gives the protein CASSLGIPYEQYF.

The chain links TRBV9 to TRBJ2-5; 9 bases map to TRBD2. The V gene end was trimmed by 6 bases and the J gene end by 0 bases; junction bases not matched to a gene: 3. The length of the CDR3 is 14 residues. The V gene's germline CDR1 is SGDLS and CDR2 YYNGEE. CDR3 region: CASNSGSYQETQYF. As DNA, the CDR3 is TGTGCCAGCAATAGCGGGAGTTACCAAGAGACCCAGTACTTC.